This paragraph reports one TCR beta chain. TCRdb recomputed calls from the reads with MiXCR, one row per CDR3 protein. The sample records a few hundred thousand distinct CDR3 sequences, 15% to 20% being singletons. This record comes from a study of T cell repertoires in cytomegalovirus infection. CDR1 and CDR2 (germline): LNHNV, YYDKDF (reference sequence). Trimming took 2 bases from V and 3 from J, leaving 8 bases between them. The CDR3 is made up of 13 amino acids. The sequenced material came from CD8+ T cells from PBMCs. The TCR was taken from a human donor in good health (CMV status not recorded). Some clones in this sample may be carry-over from other donors' samples. V gene TRBV15 combines with J gene TRBJ2-7, with D unresolved. The CDR3 region has the DNA TGTGCCACCAGCAGAAGTTCGGTCTACGAGCAGTACTTC. This translates into CATSRSSVYEQYF.